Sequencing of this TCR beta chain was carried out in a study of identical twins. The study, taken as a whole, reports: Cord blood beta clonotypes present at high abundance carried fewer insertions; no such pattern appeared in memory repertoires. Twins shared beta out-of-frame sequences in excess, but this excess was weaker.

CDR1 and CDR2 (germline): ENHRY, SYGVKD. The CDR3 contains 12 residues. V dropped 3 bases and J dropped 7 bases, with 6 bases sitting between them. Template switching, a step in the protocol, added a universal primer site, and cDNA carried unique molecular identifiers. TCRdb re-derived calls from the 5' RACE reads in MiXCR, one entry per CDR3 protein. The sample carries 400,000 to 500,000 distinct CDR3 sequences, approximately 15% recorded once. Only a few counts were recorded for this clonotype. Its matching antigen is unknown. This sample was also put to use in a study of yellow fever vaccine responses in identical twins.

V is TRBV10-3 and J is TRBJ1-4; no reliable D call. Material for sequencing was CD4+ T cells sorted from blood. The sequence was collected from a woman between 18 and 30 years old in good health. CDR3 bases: TGTGCCATCAGTGAAGGGCCTGAAAAACTGTTTTTT. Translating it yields CAISEGPEKLFF.